These T cell receptor beta chains were read from a single sample in a study of chemoradiotherapy in HPV16-positive cancers. Sequencing was performed with immunoSEQ multiplex PCR; in TCRdb, only in-frame clones are kept and a portion is missing. The data contain around 8,100 clones, 70% to 90% of them singletons. Specimen: blood, collected from a patient who underwent chemoradiotherapy. These TCRs come from a human donor with HPV-associated anogenital cancer. CDR3s include the opening cysteine and the closing phenylalanine or tryptophan. A D gene is named only where the DNA matches it firmly. Size is omitted from some rows. Given values are once, few, many or a class for expanded clones.

clone size: -; CDR3 length: 15; J gene: TRBJ1-2; V gene: TRBV6-1; D gene: -; CDR3 DNA: TGTGCCAGCAGTGAAGGTTGGGGGCGCAGCTATGGCTACACCTTC; CDR3 protein: CASSEGWGRSYGYTF
clone size: once; CDR3 length: 14; J gene: TRBJ2-2; V gene: TRBV19; D gene: -; CDR3 DNA: TGTGCCAGTACTGCGAACGGGGGTACCGGGGAGCTGTTTTTT; CDR3 protein: CASTANGGTGELFF
clone size: -; CDR3 length: 15; J gene: TRBJ1-3; V gene: TRBV6-1; D gene: TRBD1; CDR3 DNA: TGTGCCAGCAGTACCGGGACAGGCTCTGGAAACACCATATATTTT; CDR3 protein: CASSTGTGSGNTIYF
clone size: -; CDR3 length: 12; J gene: TRBJ1-1; V gene: TRBV5-1; D gene: -; CDR3 DNA: TGCGCCAGCAGCTTGTTAGGGACTGAAGCTTTCTTT; CDR3 protein: CASSLLGTEAFF
clone size: few; CDR3 length: 13; J gene: TRBJ1-5; V gene: TRBV11-2; D gene: -; CDR3 DNA: TGTGCCAGCAGCGAAGCGCTCAATCAGCCCCAGCATTTT; CDR3 protein: CASSEALNQPQHF
clone size: -; CDR3 length: 15; J gene: TRBJ1-2; V gene: TRBV6-6; D gene: -; CDR3 DNA: TGTGCCAGCAGTTATACGGGCCAGGGTAACTATGGCTACACCTTC; CDR3 protein: CASSYTGQGNYGYTF
clone size: -; CDR3 length: 18; J gene: TRBJ2-1; V gene: TRBV5-6; D gene: TRBD2; CDR3 DNA: TGTGCCAGCAGCGCAGGACTAGCGGAGATCCACTCCTACAATGAGCAGTTCTTC; CDR3 protein: CASSAGLAEIHSYNEQFF
clone size: -; CDR3 length: 18; J gene: TRBJ2-1; V gene: TRBV9; D gene: -; CDR3 DNA: TGTGCCAGCAGCGCCTTCTCAGATCTAGCGAACTCCTACAATGAGCAGTTCTTC; CDR3 protein: CASSAFSDLANSYNEQFF
clone size: -; CDR3 length: 17; J gene: TRBJ2-2; V gene: TRBV4-3; D gene: TRBD2; CDR3 DNA: TGCGCCAGCAGCCAAGAACGGGGGGGCTTGAACACCGGGGAGCTGTTTTTT; CDR3 protein: CASSQERGGLNTGELFF
clone size: -; CDR3 length: 13; J gene: TRBJ1-2; V gene: TRBV7-9; D gene: TRBD1; CDR3 DNA: TGTGCCAGCAGCTTGGGACAGGGTAGGGTCTACACCTTC; CDR3 protein: CASSLGQGRVYTF
clone size: -; CDR3 length: 15; J gene: TRBJ1-1; V gene: TRBV7-2; D gene: -; CDR3 DNA: TGTGCCAGCAGCTTAGCCCCGGGGAAAGGGTCTGAAGCTTTCTTT; CDR3 protein: CASSLAPGKGSEAFF
clone size: -; CDR3 length: 19; J gene: TRBJ1-1; V gene: TRBV7-9; D gene: -; CDR3 DNA: TGTGCCAGCAGCTCCTACGCCTTCCGGGACGGGAGGGCTAACACTGAAGCTTTCTTT; CDR3 protein: CASSSYAFRDGRANTEAFF
clone size: -; CDR3 length: 17; J gene: TRBJ2-2; V gene: TRBV5-6; D gene: -; CDR3 DNA: TGTGCCAGCAGCCCCACACGTGGCAGGGTAGCCACCGGGGAGCTGTTTTTT; CDR3 protein: CASSPTRGRVATGELFF
clone size: -; CDR3 length: 14; J gene: TRBJ1-3; V gene: TRBV4-3; D gene: -; CDR3 DNA: TGCGCCAGCAGCCAAGAGAACCCTGGAAACACCATATATTTT; CDR3 protein: CASSQENPGNTIYF
clone size: -; CDR3 length: 15; J gene: TRBJ2-7; V gene: TRBV6-5; D gene: -; CDR3 DNA: TGTGCCAGCAGTTACTCCTCCACCGGAACCTACGAGCAGTACTTC; CDR3 protein: CASSYSSTGTYEQYF
clone size: -; CDR3 length: 15; J gene: TRBJ1-2; V gene: TRBV5-6; D gene: TRBD1; CDR3 DNA: TGTGCCAGCAGCTTGAGGGACAGGGGGACCTATGGCTACACCTTC; CDR3 protein: CASSLRDRGTYGYTF
clone size: -; CDR3 length: 13; J gene: TRBJ2-3; V gene: TRBV13; D gene: -; CDR3 DNA: TGTGCCAGCAGCTCCGGTCTCACAGATACGCAGTATTTT; CDR3 protein: CASSSGLTDTQYF
clone size: -; CDR3 length: 15; J gene: TRBJ1-2; V gene: TRBV13; D gene: -; CDR3 DNA: TGTGCCAGCATCGAGAGTCGACTAGCTAACTATGGCTACACCTTC; CDR3 protein: CASIESRLANYGYTF
clone size: -; CDR3 length: 15; J gene: TRBJ2-2; V gene: TRBV19; D gene: -; CDR3 DNA: TGTGCCAGTAGTATGACAACGGTCGTCGCCGGGGAGCTGTTTTTT; CDR3 protein: CASSMTTVVAGELFF
clone size: -; CDR3 length: 12; J gene: TRBJ1-2; V gene: TRBV29-1; D gene: -; CDR3 DNA: TGCAGCGTTGAATCCGGTCCCTATGGCTACACCTTC; CDR3 protein: CSVESGPYGYTF
clone size: -; CDR3 length: 12; J gene: TRBJ1-1; V gene: TRBV6-1; D gene: -; CDR3 DNA: TGTGCCAGCAGTGCCCATCACACTGAAGCTTTCTTT; CDR3 protein: CASSAHHTEAFF
clone size: -; CDR3 length: 12; J gene: TRBJ1-1; V gene: TRBV7-8; D gene: -; CDR3 DNA: TGTGCCAGCAGCTTAGCGAAGGGTGAAGCTTTCTTT; CDR3 protein: CASSLAKGEAFF
clone size: -; CDR3 length: 12; J gene: TRBJ1-1; V gene: TRBV6-4; D gene: -; CDR3 DNA: TGTGCCAGCAGTGACTCCTGGGGGTCGACTTTCTTT; CDR3 protein: CASSDSWGSTFF
clone size: once; CDR3 length: 14; J gene: TRBJ2-2; V gene: TRBV7-6; D gene: TRBD1; CDR3 DNA: TGTGCCAGCAGCCAAAGGGACAGCACCGGGGAGCTGTTTTTT; CDR3 protein: CASSQRDSTGELFF
clone size: -; CDR3 length: 17; J gene: TRBJ2-2; V gene: TRBV29-1; D gene: -; CDR3 DNA: TGCAGCGTTGAAGGGGTTCCTGGCAGGGGACGTACCGGGGAGCTGTTTTTT; CDR3 protein: CSVEGVPGRGRTGELFF
clone size: few; CDR3 length: 13; J gene: TRBJ2-2; V gene: TRBV7-2; D gene: -; CDR3 DNA: TGTGCCAGCAGCTTATCGTTTAACGGGGAGCTGTTTTTT; CDR3 protein: CASSLSFNGELFF